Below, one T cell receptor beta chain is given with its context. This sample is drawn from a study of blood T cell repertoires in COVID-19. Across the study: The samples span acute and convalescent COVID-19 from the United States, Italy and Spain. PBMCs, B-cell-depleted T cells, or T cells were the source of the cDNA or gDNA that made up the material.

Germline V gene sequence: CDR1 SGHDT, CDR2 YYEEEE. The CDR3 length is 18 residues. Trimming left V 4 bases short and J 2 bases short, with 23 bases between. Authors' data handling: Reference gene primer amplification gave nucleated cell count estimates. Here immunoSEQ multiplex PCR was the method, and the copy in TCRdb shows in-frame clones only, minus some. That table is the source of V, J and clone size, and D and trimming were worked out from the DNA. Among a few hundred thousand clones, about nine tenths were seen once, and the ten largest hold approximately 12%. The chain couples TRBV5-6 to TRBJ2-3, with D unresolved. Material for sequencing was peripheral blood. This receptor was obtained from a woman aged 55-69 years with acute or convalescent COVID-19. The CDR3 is CASSQWQAPYAFTDTQYF. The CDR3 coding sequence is TGTGCCAGCAGCCAATGGCAGGCCCCTTATGCTTTCACAGATACGCAGTATTTT. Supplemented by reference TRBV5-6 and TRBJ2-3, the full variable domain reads DAGVTQSPTHLIKTRGQQVTLRCSPKSGHDTVSWYQQALGQGPQFIFQYYEEEERQRGNFPDRFSGHQFPNYSSELNVNALLLGDSALYLCASSQWQAPYAFTDTQYFGPGTRLTVL.